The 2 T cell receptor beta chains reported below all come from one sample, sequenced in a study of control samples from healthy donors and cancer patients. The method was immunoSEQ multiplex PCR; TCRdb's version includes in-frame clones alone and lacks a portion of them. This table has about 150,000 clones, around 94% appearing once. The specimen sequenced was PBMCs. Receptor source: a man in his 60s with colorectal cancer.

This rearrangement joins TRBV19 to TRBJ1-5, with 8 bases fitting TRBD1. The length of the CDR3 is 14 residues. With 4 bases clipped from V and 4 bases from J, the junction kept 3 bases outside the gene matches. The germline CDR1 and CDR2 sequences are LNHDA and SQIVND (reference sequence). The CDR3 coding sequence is TGTGCCAGTAGTAAGGACAGGGCGAATCAGCCCCAGCATTTT. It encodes CASSKDRANQPQHF.

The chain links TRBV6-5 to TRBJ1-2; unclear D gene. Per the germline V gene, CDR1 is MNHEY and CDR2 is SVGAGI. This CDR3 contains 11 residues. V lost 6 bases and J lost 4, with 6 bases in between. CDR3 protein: CASSSVYGYTF. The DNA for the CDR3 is TGTGCCAGCAGCTCGGTCTATGGCTACACCTTC.